This TCR beta chain originates from a study of blood T cell repertoires in COVID-19. In the authors' workflow: Counts of nucleated cells, estimated from reference gene primer amplification, were obtained. The assay was immunoSEQ multiplex PCR, and TCRdb's table has in-frame clones only and misses some. V, J and clone size are taken as reported in that table, and D and trimming were inferred from the DNA itself. The table has roughly 390,000 clones, about 89% seen once. What was sequenced was peripheral blood. This receptor was taken from a woman in her twenties or thirties with COVID-19, enrolled during active disease.

This CDR3 is CASRQAQSSTYEQYF. CDR3 coding DNA: TGTGCCAGCAGACAGGCCCAATCCTCCACCTACGAGCAGTACTTC. J is TRBJ2-7 and V is TRBV6-5, with D possibly matching TRBD1 (5 bases). The CDR3 is 15 residues long. Germline lookup yields CDR1 MNHEY and CDR2 SVGAGI. V lost 6 bases to trimming and J lost 2 bases, with 17 bases between them.